Sequencing of this TCR beta chain was carried out in a study of T cells in Graves' hyperthyroidism and ophthalmopathy. The study, taken as a whole, reports: A median 6.5 months before onset, the model predicted ophthalmopathy. Within blood appeared most thyroid clonotypes that had expanded above 0.001.

TCR beta CDR3 regions were amplified from RNA. TCR CDR3 regions were first amplified by RT-PCR with HTBI primers. Via MiXCR, TCRdb re-called the multiplex PCR reads, giving one row per CDR3 protein. There are about 400,000 distinct CDR3 sequences in the sample; about 13% occur only once, and roughly 8.3% lies in the top ten. The CDR3 contains 14 residues. In germline, CDR1 is MNHNS, CDR2 SASEGT. V was pared by 6 bases and J by 12 bases, with 20 bases between. The authors took PBMCs from about 9.5 ml fresh peripheral blood. As concerns this clonotype: The antigen remains undetermined.

Sequencing was carried out using blood. V and J are TRBV6-1 and TRBJ1-4; D is uncertain. The receptor was derived from a young woman with Graves' hyperthyroidism. The CDR3 spells CASSPHGVEEELFF. The CDR3 bases are TGTGCCAGCAGCCCTCATGGGGTCGAGGAAGAACTGTTTTTT.